This T cell receptor (beta chain) stems from a study of T cell clusters in autoimmune cytopenias. This clonotype counts as medium-sized by frequency. The antigen remains undetermined. Germline CDR1 SGHRS, CDR2 YFSETQ. CDR3 length: 12 amino acids. TRB rearrangements were amplified by touch-down multiplex PCR with mixed TRB-A/B primers. TCRdb re-called the multiplex PCR reads and gives one entry per CDR3 protein, without DNA. This sample's table has over 2,500 distinct CDR3 sequences. Findings of the study overall: Functional roles of the in silico T cell clusters still await experimental validation.

Each sample's input was about 270 ng genomic DNA, 30,000 to 45,000 genome equivalents. This clonotype was sampled from a human donor with an autoimmune cytopenia or autoimmune hepatitis (not recorded which). Sequencing was performed on peripheral blood. The chain uses TRBV5-1 and TRBJ2-5. The CDR3 reads CASSFSQETQYF.